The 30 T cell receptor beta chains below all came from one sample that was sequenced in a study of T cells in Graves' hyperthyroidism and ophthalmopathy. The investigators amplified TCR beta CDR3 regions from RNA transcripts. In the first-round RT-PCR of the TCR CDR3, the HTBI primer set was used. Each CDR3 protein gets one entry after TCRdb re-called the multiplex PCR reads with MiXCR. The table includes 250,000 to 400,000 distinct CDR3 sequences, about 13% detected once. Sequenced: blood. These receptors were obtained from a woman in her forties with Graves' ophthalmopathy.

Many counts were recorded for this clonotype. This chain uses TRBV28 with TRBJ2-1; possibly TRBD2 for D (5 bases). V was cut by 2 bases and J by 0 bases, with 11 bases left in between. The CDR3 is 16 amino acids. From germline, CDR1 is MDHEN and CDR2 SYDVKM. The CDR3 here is CASSLIEGHSYNEQFF. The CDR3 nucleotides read TGTGCCAGCAGTTTAATCGAGGGCCACTCCTACAATGAGCAGTTCTTC. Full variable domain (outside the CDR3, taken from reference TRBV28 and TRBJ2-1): DVKVTQSSRYLVKRTGEKVFLECVQDMDHENMFWYRQDPGLGLRLIYFSYDVKMKEKGDIPEGYSVSREKKERFSLILESASTNQTSMYLCASSLIEGHSYNEQFFGPGTRLTVL.

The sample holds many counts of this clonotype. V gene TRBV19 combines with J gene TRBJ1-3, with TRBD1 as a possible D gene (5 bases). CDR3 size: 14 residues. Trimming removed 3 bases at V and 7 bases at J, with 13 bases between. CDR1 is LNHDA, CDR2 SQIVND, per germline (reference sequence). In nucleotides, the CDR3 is TGTGCCAGTAGTATCGCAGTCCGGGGCAACACCATATATTTT. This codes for CASSIAVRGNTIYF.

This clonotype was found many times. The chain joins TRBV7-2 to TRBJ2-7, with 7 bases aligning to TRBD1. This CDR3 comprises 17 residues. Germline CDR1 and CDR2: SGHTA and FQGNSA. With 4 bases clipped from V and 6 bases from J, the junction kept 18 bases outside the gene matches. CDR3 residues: CASSSPSQGPFVGEQYF. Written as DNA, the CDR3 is TGTGCCAGCAGCTCCCCCTCACAGGGGCCCTTTGTAGGCGAGCAGTACTTC.

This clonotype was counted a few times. The CDR3 loop reads CASSMWAGSEAFF. CDR3 nucleotide sequence: TGTGCCAGTAGTATGTGGGCGGGCTCTGAAGCTTTCTTT. This chain connects TRBV19 to TRBJ1-1; no definite D call. Looked up from germline, CDR1 is LNHDA and CDR2 is SQIVND (reference sequence). There are 13 residues in the CDR3. The ends were cut back, 3 bases at V and 6 bases at J, with 11 bases in the middle. Variable domain in full (rest from reference TRBV19 and TRBJ1-1): DGGITQSPKYLFRKEGQNVTLSCEQNLNHDAMYWYRQDPGQGLRLIYYSQIVNDFQKGDIAEGYSVSREKKESFPLTVTSAQKNPTAFYLCASSMWAGSEAFFGQGTRLTVV.

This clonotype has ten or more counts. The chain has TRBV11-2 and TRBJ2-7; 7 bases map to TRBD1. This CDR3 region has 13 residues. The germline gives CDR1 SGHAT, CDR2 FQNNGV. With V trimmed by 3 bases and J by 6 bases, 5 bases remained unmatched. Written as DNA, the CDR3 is TGTGCCAGCAGCTTTATGACAGGGTCCGAGCAGTACTTC. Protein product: CASSFMTGSEQYF.

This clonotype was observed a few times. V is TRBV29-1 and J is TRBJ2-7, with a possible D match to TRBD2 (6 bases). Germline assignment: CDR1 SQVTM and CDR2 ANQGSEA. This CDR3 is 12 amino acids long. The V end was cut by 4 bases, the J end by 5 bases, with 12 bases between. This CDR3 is CSVVVGEDEQYF. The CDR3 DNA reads TGCAGCGTTGTGGTGGGGGAGGACGAGCAGTACTTC.

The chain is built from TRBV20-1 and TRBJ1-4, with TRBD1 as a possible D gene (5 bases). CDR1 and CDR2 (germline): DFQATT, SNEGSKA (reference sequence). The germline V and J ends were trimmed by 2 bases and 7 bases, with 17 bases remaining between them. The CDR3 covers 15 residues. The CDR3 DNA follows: TGCAGTGCTAGACCTTTACGGGGGTATGGTGAAAAACTGTTTTTT. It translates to CSARPLRGYGEKLFF.

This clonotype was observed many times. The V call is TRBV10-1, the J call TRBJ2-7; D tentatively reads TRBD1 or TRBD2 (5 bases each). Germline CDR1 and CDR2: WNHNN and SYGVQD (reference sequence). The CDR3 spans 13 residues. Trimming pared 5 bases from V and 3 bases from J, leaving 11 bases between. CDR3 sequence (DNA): TGCGCCAGCAGTCGGGACGCCGGCTACGAGCAGTACTTC. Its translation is CASSRDAGYEQYF.

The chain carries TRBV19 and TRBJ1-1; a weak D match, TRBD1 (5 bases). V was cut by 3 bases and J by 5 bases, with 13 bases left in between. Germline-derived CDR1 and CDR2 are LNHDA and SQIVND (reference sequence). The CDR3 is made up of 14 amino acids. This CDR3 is CASSMGLGETEAFF. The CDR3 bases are TGTGCCAGTAGTATGGGATTGGGGGAGACTGAAGCTTTCTTT.

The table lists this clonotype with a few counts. CDR3 loop: CASSLQGRTDTQYF. In nucleotides, the CDR3 is TGCGCCAGCAGCTTACAGGGCCGCACAGATACGCAGTATTTT. The V gene is TRBV5-1, the J gene TRBJ2-3; possibly TRBD1 for D (6 bases). The germline CDR1 and CDR2 sequences are SGHRS and YFSETQ. CDR3 length: 14 residues. Between the trimmed V and J ends, which lost 2 bases and 1 base, there was a span of 8 bases.

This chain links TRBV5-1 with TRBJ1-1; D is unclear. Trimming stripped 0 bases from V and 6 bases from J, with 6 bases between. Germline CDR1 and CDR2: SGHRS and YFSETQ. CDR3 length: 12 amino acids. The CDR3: CASSLGFAEAFF. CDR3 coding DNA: TGCGCCAGCAGCTTGGGGTTTGCTGAAGCTTTCTTT. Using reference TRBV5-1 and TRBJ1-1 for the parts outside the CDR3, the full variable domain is KAGVTQTPRYLIKTRGQQVTLSCSPISGHRSVSWYQQTPGQGLQFLFEYFSETQRNKGNFPGRFSGRQFSNSRSEMNVSTLELGDSALYLCASSLGFAEAFFGQGTRLTVV.

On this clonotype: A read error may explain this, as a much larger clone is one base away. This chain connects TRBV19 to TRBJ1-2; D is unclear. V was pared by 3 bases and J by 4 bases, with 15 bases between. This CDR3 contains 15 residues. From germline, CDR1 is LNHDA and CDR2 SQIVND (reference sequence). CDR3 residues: CASSMGVGETYGYTF. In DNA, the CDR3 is TGTGCCAGTAGTATGGGAGTGGGAGAGACCTATGGCTACACCTTC.

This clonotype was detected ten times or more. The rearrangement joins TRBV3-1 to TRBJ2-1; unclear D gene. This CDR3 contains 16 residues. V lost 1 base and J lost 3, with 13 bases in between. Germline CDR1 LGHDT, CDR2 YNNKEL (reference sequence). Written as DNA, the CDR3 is TGTGCCAGCAGCCAAGTGGTCCCCCGATACTACAATGAGCAGTTCTTC. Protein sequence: CASSQVVPRYYNEQFF.

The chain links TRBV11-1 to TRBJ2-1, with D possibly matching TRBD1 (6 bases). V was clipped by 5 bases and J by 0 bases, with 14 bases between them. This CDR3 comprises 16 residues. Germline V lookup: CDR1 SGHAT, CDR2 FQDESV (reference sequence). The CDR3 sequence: CASSLQGMSSYNEQFF. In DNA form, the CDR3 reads TGTGCCAGCAGCCTCCAGGGGATGAGCTCCTACAATGAGCAGTTCTTC. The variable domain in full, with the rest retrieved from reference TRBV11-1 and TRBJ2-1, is EAEVAQSPRYKITEKSQAVAFWCDPISGHATLYWYRQILGQGPELLVQFQDESVVDDSQLPKDRFSAERLKGVDSTLKIQPAELGDSAMYLCASSLQGMSSYNEQFFGPGTRLTVL.

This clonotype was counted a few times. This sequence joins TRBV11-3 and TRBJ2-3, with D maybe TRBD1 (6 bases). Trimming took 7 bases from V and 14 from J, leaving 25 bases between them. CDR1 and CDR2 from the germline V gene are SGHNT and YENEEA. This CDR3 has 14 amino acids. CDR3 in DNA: TGTGCCAGCACCCGAAACCCCGACAGGTCTCAGGCGTATTTT. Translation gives CASTRNPDRSQAYF.

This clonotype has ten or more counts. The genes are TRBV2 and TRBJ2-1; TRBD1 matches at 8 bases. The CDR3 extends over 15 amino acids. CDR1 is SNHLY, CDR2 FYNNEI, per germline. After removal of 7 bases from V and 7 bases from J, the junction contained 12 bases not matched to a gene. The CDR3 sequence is CASTPTTGELNEQFF. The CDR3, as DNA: TGTGCCAGCACCCCCACGACAGGGGAGTTGAATGAGCAGTTCTTC.

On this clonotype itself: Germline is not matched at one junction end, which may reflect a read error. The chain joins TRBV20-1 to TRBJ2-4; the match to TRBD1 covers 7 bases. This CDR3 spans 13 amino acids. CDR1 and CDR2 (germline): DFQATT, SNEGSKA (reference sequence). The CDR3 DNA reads TGCAGTGCTAGTACAGGGGCTACAAACATTCGGTACTTC. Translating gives CSASTGATNIRYF.

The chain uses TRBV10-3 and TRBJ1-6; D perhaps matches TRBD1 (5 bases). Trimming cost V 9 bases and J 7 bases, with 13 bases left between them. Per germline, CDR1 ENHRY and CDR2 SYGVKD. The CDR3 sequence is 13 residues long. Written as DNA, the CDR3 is TGTGCCATAAAGACAGAACGGAATTCACCCCTCCACTTT. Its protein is CAIKTERNSPLHF.

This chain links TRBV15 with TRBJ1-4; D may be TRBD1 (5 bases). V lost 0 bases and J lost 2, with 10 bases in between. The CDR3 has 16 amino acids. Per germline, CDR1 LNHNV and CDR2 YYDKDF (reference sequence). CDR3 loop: CATSRDRGYTNEKLFF. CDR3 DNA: TGTGCCACCAGCAGAGATCGGGGGTATACTAATGAAAAACTGTTTTTT.

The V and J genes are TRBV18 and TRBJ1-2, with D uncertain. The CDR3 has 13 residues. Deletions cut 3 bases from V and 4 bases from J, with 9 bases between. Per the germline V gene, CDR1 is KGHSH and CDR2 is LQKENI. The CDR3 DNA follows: TGTGCCAGCTCACCCCCGGAACGCTATGGCTACACCTTC. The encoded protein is CASSPPERYGYTF.

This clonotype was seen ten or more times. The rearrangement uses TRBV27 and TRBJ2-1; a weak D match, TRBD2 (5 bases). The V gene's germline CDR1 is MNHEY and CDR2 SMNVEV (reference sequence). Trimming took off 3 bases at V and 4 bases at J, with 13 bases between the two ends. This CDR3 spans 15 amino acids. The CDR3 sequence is CASSLSLAIYNEQFF. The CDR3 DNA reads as TGTGCCAGCAGTTTGAGTCTAGCAATTTACAATGAGCAGTTCTTC.

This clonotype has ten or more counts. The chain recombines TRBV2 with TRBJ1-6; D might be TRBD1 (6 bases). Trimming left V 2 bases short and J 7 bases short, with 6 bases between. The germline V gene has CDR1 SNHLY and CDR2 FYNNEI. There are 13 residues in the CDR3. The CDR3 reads CASSEQGNSPLHF. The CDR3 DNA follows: TGTGCCAGCAGTGAACAGGGGAATTCACCCCTCCACTTT.

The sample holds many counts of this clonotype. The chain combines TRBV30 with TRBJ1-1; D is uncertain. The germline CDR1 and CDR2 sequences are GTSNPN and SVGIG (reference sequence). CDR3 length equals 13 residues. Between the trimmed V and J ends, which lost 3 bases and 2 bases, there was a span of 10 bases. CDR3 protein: CAWSADTNTEAFF. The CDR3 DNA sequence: TGTGCCTGGAGCGCAGACACCAACACTGAAGCTTTCTTT.

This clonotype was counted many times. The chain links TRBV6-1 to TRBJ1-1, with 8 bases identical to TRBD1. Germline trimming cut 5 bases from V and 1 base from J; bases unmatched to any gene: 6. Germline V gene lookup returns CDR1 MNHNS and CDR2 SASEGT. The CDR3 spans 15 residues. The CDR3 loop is CASSLGQGANTEAFF. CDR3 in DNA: TGTGCCAGCAGTTTAGGGCAGGGGGCGAACACTGAAGCTTTCTTT.

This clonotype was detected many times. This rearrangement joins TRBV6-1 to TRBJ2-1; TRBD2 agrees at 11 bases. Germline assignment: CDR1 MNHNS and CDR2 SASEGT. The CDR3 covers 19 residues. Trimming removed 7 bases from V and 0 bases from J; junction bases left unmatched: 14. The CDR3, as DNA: TGTGCCAGCACGCGGACCGGGACTAGCGGCGTCCGCTCCTACAATGAGCAGTTCTTC. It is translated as CASTRTGTSGVRSYNEQFF.

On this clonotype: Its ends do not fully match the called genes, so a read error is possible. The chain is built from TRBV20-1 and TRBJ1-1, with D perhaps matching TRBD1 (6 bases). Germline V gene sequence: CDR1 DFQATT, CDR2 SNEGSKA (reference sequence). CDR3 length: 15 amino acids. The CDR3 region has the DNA TGCAGCGCTAGAGATAGGGGGGTCGGTAGCACTGAAGCTTTCTTT. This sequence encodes CSARDRGVGSTEAFF.

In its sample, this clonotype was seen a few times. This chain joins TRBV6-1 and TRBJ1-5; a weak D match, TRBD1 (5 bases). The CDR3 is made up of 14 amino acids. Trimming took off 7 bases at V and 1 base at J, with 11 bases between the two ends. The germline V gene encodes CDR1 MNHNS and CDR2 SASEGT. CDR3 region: CASTERGSNQPQHF. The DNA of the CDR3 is TGTGCCAGCACCGAACGGGGGAGCAATCAGCCCCAGCATTTT.

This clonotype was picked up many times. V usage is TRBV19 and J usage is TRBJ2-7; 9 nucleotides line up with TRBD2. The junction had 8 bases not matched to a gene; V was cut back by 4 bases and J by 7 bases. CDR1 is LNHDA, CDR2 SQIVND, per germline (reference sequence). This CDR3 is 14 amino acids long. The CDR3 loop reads CASSNGGGAPEQYF. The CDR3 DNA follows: TGTGCCAGTAGTAACGGCGGGGGGGCTCCTGAGCAGTACTTC.

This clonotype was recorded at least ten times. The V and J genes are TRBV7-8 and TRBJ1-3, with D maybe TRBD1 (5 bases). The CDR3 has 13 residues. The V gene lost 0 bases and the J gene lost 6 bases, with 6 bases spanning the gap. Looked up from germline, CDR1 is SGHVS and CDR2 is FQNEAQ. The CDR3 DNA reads TGTGCCAGCAGCTTAGCAGGGGAAAACACCATATATTTT. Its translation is CASSLAGENTIYF.

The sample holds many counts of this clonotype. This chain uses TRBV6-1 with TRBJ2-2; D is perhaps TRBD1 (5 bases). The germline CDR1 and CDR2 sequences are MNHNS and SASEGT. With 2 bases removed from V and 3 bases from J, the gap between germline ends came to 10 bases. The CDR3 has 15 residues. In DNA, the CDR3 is TGTGCCAGCAGTGAAAGGGGCGGAGACACCGGGGAGCTGTTTTTT. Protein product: CASSERGGDTGELFF.